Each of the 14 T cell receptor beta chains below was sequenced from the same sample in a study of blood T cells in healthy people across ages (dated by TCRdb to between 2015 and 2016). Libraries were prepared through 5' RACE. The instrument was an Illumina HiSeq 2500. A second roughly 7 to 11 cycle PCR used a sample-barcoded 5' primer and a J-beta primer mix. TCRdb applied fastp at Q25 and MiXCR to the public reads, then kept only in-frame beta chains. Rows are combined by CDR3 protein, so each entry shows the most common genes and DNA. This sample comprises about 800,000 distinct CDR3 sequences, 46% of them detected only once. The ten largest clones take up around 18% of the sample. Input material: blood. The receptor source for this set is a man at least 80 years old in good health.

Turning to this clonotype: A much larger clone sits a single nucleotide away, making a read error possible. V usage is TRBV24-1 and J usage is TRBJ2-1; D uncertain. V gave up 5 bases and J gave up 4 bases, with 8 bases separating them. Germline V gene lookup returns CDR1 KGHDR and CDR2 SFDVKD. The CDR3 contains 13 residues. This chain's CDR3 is CATSGLPYNEQFF. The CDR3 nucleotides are TGTGCCACCAGTGGTCTACCATACAATGAGCAGTTCTTC.

The CDR3 here is CASSQDHANTDYNEQFF. CDR3 nucleotides: TGCGCCAGCAGCCAAGATCACGCGAATACCGACTACAATGAGCAGTTCTTC. The gene calls are TRBV4-1 and TRBJ2-1; the D is unclear. Trimming took off 0 bases at V and 3 bases at J, with 15 bases between the two ends. The CDR3 contains 17 residues. Germline values: CDR1 MGHRA, CDR2 YSYEKL.

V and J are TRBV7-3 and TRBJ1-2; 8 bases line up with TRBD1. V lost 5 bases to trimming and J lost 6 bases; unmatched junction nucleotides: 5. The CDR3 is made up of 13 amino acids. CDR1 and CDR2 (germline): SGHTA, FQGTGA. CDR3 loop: CASSKQGVNGYTF. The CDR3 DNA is TGTGCCAGCAGCAAACAGGGGGTGAATGGCTACACCTTC.

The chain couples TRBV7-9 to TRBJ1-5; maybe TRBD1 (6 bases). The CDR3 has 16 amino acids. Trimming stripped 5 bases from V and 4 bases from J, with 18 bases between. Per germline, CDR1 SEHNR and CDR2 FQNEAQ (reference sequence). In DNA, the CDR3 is TGTGCCAGCAGCGTAGGGTCAGGGGCGGGGAATCAGCCCCAGCATTTT. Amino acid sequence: CASSVGSGAGNQPQHF.

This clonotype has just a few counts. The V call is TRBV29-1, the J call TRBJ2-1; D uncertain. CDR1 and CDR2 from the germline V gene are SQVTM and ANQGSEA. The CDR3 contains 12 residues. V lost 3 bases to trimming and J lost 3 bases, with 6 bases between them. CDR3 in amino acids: CSVDDNYNEQFF. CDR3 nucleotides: TGCAGCGTTGATGACAACTACAATGAGCAGTTCTTC.

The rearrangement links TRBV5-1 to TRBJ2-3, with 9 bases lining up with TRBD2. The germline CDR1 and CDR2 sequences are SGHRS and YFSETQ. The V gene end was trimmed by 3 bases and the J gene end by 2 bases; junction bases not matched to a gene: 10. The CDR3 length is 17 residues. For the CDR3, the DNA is TGCGCCAGCAGCTCCTCGCCGGGACTAGCATACACAGATACGCAGTATTTT. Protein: CASSSSPGLAYTDTQYF.

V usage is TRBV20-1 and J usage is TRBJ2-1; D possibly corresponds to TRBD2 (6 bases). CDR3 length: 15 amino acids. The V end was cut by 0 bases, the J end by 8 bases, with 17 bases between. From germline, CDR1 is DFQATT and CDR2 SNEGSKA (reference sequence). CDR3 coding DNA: TGCAGTGCTAGAGATCGGAGCGGGCGCTTGGATGAGCAGTTCTTC. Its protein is CSARDRSGRLDEQFF.

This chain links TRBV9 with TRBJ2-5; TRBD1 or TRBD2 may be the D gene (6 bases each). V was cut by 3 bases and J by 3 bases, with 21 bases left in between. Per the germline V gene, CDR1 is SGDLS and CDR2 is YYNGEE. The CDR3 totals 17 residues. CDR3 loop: CASSALARGRGEETQYF. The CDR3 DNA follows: TGTGCCAGCAGCGCTCTAGCGAGGGGGAGAGGGGAAGAGACCCAGTACTTC.

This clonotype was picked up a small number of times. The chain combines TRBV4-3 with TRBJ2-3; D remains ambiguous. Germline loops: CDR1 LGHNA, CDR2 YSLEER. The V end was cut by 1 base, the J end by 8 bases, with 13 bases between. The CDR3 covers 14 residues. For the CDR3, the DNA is TGCGCCAGCAGCCAAGTCTTCCCGACGGGTACGCAGTATTTT. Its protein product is CASSQVFPTGTQYF.

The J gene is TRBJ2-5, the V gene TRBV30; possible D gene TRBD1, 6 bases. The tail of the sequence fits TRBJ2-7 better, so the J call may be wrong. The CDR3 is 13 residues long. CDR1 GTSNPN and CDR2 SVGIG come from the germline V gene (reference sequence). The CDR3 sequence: CAWSSTGGGEQYF. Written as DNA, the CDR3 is TGTGCCTGGAGCTCGACAGGCGGTGGCGAGCAGTACTTC.

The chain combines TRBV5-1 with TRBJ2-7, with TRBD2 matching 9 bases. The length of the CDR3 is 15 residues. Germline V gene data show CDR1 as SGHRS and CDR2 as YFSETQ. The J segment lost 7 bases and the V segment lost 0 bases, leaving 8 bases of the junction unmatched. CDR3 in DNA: TGCGCCAGCAGCTTGGGGGGACTAGCAGTGAATGAGCAGTACTTC. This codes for CASSLGGLAVNEQYF.

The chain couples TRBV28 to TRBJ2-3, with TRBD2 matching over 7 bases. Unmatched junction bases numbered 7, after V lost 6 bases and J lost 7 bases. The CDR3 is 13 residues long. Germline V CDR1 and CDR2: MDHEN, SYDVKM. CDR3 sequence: CASRLSGPYTQYF. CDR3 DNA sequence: TGTGCCAGCAGGCTTAGCGGGCCCTATACGCAGTATTTT.

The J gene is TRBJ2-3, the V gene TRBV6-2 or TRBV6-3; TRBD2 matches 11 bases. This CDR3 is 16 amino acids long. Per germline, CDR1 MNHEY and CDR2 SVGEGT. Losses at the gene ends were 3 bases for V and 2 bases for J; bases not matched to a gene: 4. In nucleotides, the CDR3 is TGTGCCAGCAGTTATAGCGGGAGGGCCCTCACAGATACGCAGTATTTT. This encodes CASSYSGRALTDTQYF.

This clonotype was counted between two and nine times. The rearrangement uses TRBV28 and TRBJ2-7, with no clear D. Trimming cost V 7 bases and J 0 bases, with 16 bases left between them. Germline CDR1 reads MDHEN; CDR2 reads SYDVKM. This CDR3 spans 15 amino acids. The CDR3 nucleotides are TGTGCCAGCATCCAAGCAGGCCGGAACTCCTACGAGCAGTACTTC. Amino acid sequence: CASIQAGRNSYEQYF.